These T cell receptor beta chains were read from a single sample in a study of shared clonotypes between healthy human individuals. TCRdb's copy holds only in-frame clones and misses some; the assay was immunoSEQ multiplex PCR. This table has approximately 1,500,000 clones, roughly 96% appearing once. The sample was naive CD4+ T cells sorted from blood. These receptor sequences come from a man younger than 45 in good health. The CDR3 runs from the conserved cysteine through the conserved F or W. A D gene is named only where the DNA matches it firmly. The listing skips clone size in some rows; elsewhere it reads once, few, many or a size class.

>TRBJ1-1|-|TRBV20-1|TRBD1
TGCAGTGCGCAGGGGACAGTTGAAGCTTTCTTT
CSAQGTVEAFF
>TRBJ2-6|-|TRBV7-3|-
TGTGCCAGCAGCCCCCTCCCGACCCCTGGGGCCAACGTCCTGACTTTC
CASSPLPTPGANVLTF
>TRBJ2-1|-|TRBV7-2|-
TGTGCCAGCAGCTTGAGGCAGTTTAATGAGCAGTTCTTC
CASSLRQFNEQFF
>TRBJ2-3|-|TRBV7-7|TRBD2
TGTGCTAGCAGCCCTCTAGCGGGAGACGCAGATACGCAGTATTTT
CASSPLAGDADTQYF
>TRBJ2-1|-|TRBV19|-
TGTGCCAGTAGTATAGCTCTGGGGGCCTACAATGAGCAGTTCTTC
CASSIALGAYNEQFF
>TRBJ2-5|-|TRBV7-6|-
TGTGCCAGCAGTATGGGAGGAGAGACCCAGTACTTC
CASSMGGETQYF
>TRBJ2-3|-|TRBV6-1|-
TGTGCCACGGCGGAGGGAGGCGTCACAGATACGCAGTATTTT
CATAEGGVTDTQYF
>TRBJ2-7|-|TRBV5-1|TRBD1
TGCGCCAGCAGGATGGACAGGGGTACATACGAGCAGTACTTC
CASRMDRGTYEQYF
>TRBJ2-7|-|TRBV21-1|-
TGTGCCAGCAGCAAAGGATACTTTGAGGGGGGGACTAGCGGGAGGGTTGAGCAGTACTTC
CASSKGYFEGGTSGRVEQYF
>TRBJ2-1|-|TRBV14|-
TGTGCCAGCAGCCGCAAGGGGGGAGTTGAGCAGTTCTTC
CASSRKGGVEQFF
>TRBJ1-5|-|TRBV7-9|TRBD1
TGTGCCAGCAGCCTTTACCAGGGACAGGGTAATCAGCCCCAGCATTTT
CASSLYQGQGNQPQHF
>TRBJ1-3|-|TRBV10-2|TRBD1
TGCGCCAGCAGTGATCCGGACAGGCCCTCTGGAAACACCATATATTTT
CASSDPDRPSGNTIYF
>TRBJ2-2|-|TRBV5-1|-
TGCGCCAGCAGCTTGGCCCAGGGAGGCACCGGGGAGCTGTTTTTT
CASSLAQGGTGELFF
>TRBJ2-1|-|TRBV12-5|-
TGTGCTAGTGGTTTCCACATATATGAGCAGTTCTTC
CASGFHIYEQFF
>TRBJ2-7|-|TRBV5-4|-
TGTGCCAGCAGGCCAGAGAGAATGAACGAGCAGTACTTC
CASRPERMNEQYF
>TRBJ1-1|-|TRBV9|-
TGTGCCAGCAGCGGAACCGGGACGGGAGCTTTCTTT
CASSGTGTGAFF
>TRBJ2-7|-|TRBV27|TRBD1
TGTGCCAGCAGACCTAGGACAGGGGGGATATATAGGCAGTACTTC
CASRPRTGGIYRQYF
>TRBJ1-1|-|TRBV7-8|TRBD1
TGTGCCAGCAGCCCCCTTTTAGCAGGGGGCACTGAAGCTTTCTTT
CASSPLLAGGTEAFF
>TRBJ2-7|-|TRBV5-1|TRBD1
TGCGCCAGCAGCTCACAAGATGACAGGGGGAGGTACGAGCAGTACTTC
CASSSQDDRGRYEQYF
>TRBJ2-7|-|TRBV18|TRBD2
TGTGCCAGCTCACCCGGACTAGCGGGCGATACCTACGAGCAGTACTTC
CASSPGLAGDTYEQYF
>TRBJ2-7|-|TRBV29-1|-
TGCAGCGTGGGACCCACGTACTACGAGCAGTACTTC
CSVGPTYYEQYF
>TRBJ2-5|-|TRBV4-3|TRBD2
TGCGCCAGCAGCCAAGGCAATCCAGCGGGATTAGAAATTGGAGAGACCCAGTACTTC
CASSQGNPAGLEIGETQYF
>TRBJ1-5|once|TRBV7-9|TRBD1
TGTGCCAGCAGCTTTACAGGGGGCGATCAGCCCCAGCATTTT
CASSFTGGDQPQHF
>TRBJ2-3|-|TRBV20-1|-
TGCAGTGCTAGAGTGGGGCGGACGTATTTT
CSARVGRTYF
>TRBJ1-5|-|TRBV5-6|-
TGTGCCAGCAGCCGGGACATGAATCAGCCCCAGCATTTT
CASSRDMNQPQHF
>TRBJ1-5|once|TRBV9|TRBD1
TGTGCCAGCAGCGTAGGGGGGACAGGGAGCCAGCCCCAGCATTTT
CASSVGGTGSQPQHF
>TRBJ1-1|once|TRBV6-5|-
TGTGCCAGCAGTTACTTCGGGGTTCTAAACACTGAAGCTTTCTTT
CASSYFGVLNTEAFF
>TRBJ2-1|-|TRBV29-1|-
TGCAGCGTTCTCAGGGATTTGGTCTCTGCCGAGCAGTTCTTC
CSVLRDLVSAEQFF